Listed here are 11 T cell receptor beta chains from one sample, sequenced in a study of shared T cell receptors in the human thymus. The assay was immunoSEQ multiplex PCR, and TCRdb's table has in-frame clones only and misses some. The repertoire holds hundreds of thousands of clones, with roughly 90% as singletons. Another study also made use of these data, one on human thymus T cells.

The sequenced sample was thymocytes. All receptors come from a boy in the first two years of life with a congenital heart defect.

This chain links TRBV19 with TRBJ2-2, with 8 bases fitting TRBD1. The CDR3 consists of 14 residues. The V segment lost 9 bases and the J segment 8 bases; nucleotides outside the gene matches: 11. Germline-derived CDR1 and CDR2 are LNHDA and SQIVND (reference sequence). DNA for the CDR3: TGTGCCAGCCAGGGGGCGGTTAAAGGAGGGGAGCTGTTTTTT. The encoded protein is CASQGAVKGGELFF.

This chain joins TRBV5-1 and TRBJ1-3; D unclear. The CDR3 consists of 17 residues. V was trimmed by 0 bases and J by 0 bases, leaving 13 bases between them. The germline V gene has CDR1 SGHRS and CDR2 YFSETQ. DNA of the CDR3: TGCGCCAGCAGCTTGGGTATTGGGCTTTACTCTGGAAACACCATATATTTT. This codes for CASSLGIGLYSGNTIYF.

This sequence joins TRBV30 and TRBJ2-7, with 12 bases that match TRBD2. The CDR3 runs to 17 residues. The germline gives CDR1 GTSNPN, CDR2 SVGIG (reference sequence). V lost 0 bases and J lost 7; bases outside the gene matches: 13. CDR3 region: CAWSVRGGRLAGEEQYF. The DNA of the CDR3 is TGTGCCTGGAGTGTACGGGGTGGGCGACTAGCGGGAGAAGAGCAGTACTTC.

The V and J genes are TRBV6-5 and TRBJ2-5, with D perhaps matching TRBD2 (5 bases). The germline gives CDR1 MNHEY, CDR2 SVGAGI. The CDR3 extends over 15 amino acids. Trimming removed 2 bases from V and 4 bases from J, with 14 bases in between. The CDR3 here is CASSYGPRVAETQYF. CDR3 bases: TGTGCCAGCAGTTACGGGCCGCGGGTGGCAGAGACCCAGTACTTC.

The V gene is TRBV19, the J gene TRBJ1-3; D is ambiguous. Deletions cut 4 bases from V and 0 bases from J, with 16 bases between. CDR1 is LNHDA, CDR2 SQIVND, per germline (reference sequence). CDR3 length: 17 residues. Here the CDR3 DNA reads TGTGCCAGTAGTACACCCTGGGCACTTCGCTCTGGAAACACCATATATTTT. It is translated as CASSTPWALRSGNTIYF.

This clone appeared a single time. The chain joins TRBV11-2 to TRBJ2-2; 9 positions match TRBD1. The CDR3 length is 15 residues. V dropped 4 bases and J dropped 1; count of bases not matched to a gene: 1. Germline CDR1 SGHAT, CDR2 FQNNGV. The DNA for the CDR3 is TGTGCCAGCAGCTGGGACAGGGTGAACACCGGGGAGCTGTTTTTT. Its translation: CASSWDRVNTGELFF.

The chain recombines TRBV25-1 with TRBJ2-7; 9 nucleotides match TRBD2. The CDR3 covers 13 residues. Unmatched junction bases numbered 7, after V lost 8 bases and J lost 5 bases. CDR1 and CDR2 from the germline V gene are MGHDK and SYGVNS. The CDR3 spells CASSGLAFHEQYF. CDR3 nucleotides: TGTGCCAGCTCTGGACTAGCGTTCCACGAGCAGTACTTC.

Written as DNA, the CDR3 is TGCAGCGTAATGCTGGAGTTCGGGGGAGATGAGCAGTTCTTC. Translating it yields CSVMLEFGGDEQFF. This sequence joins TRBV29-1 and TRBJ2-1; tentatively, D is TRBD2 (6 bases). CDR3 size: 14 residues. The V gene's germline CDR1 is SQVTM and CDR2 ANQGSEA. The ends were cut back, 6 bases at V and 8 bases at J, with 20 bases in the middle.

CDR3 in DNA: TGTGCCAGTAGTATAGAAGGGAGAGGGGTGGAGGGAGAGACCCAGTACTTC. Its translation: CASSIEGRGVEGETQYF. The chain couples TRBV19 to TRBJ2-5, with D perhaps matching TRBD2 (6 bases). V lost 0 bases to trimming and J lost 4 bases, with 18 bases between them. The CDR3 sequence is 17 residues long. The V gene's germline CDR1 is LNHDA and CDR2 SQIVND (reference sequence).

This clone has just one count. This chain uses TRBV7-2 with TRBJ1-1, with D possibly TRBD1 on 6 matching bases. V lost 1 base, J lost 4 bases, and 16 bases lay in between. The CDR3 is made up of 16 amino acids. Germline values: CDR1 SGHTA, CDR2 FQGNSA. This CDR3 reads CASSLVDRDKPTEAFF. CDR3 in DNA: TGTGCCAGCAGCTTAGTAGACCGGGACAAGCCCACTGAAGCTTTCTTT.

V gene TRBV19 combines with J gene TRBJ1-2; D may be TRBD1 (5 bases). The CDR3 loop spans 14 amino acids. The germline V and J ends were trimmed by 3 bases and 5 bases, with 13 bases remaining between them. Germline values: CDR1 LNHDA, CDR2 SQIVND (reference sequence). CDR3 loop: CASSMPGPRYGYTF. CDR3 DNA: TGTGCCAGTAGTATGCCAGGGCCGCGATATGGCTACACCTTC.